These 32 T cell receptor beta chains were all obtained from the same sample, sequenced in a study of OX40 agonist ivuxolimab in advanced cancers. Using immunoSEQ multiplex PCR, the repertoire was profiled, and TCRdb retains in-frame clones only, with some absent. The table lists about 67,000 clones, around 84% of them singletons, with about 7.9% in the top ten. Sequences were derived from CD4+ or CD8+ T cells sorted from blood, sampled in a trial of the OX40 agonist ivuxolimab. The receptors come from an adult with an advanced solid tumor such as melanoma, head and neck, liver or kidney cancer.

The chain carries TRBV10-1 and TRBJ2-4, with a possible D match to TRBD1 (6 bases). The V end was cut by 0 bases, the J end by 6 bases, with 15 bases between. The germline V gene has CDR1 WNHNN and CDR2 SYGVQD (reference sequence). This CDR3 contains 16 residues. The CDR3 DNA is TGCGCCAGCAGTGAGTCCCAGGGGCTGGAACCAAACATTCAGTACTTC. Translating it yields CASSESQGLEPNIQYF.

The rearrangement joins TRBV28 to TRBJ2-1; TRBD1 is a possible D gene (7 bases). The germline V gene encodes CDR1 MDHEN and CDR2 SYDVKM. V was clipped by 2 bases and J by 6 bases, with 17 bases between them. CDR3 length equals 16 residues. CDR3 coding DNA: TGTGCCAGCAGTTTAAAGTGGAGGGGGCGAAGCAATGAGCAGTTCTTC. Encoded protein: CASSLKWRGRSNEQFF. Full variable domain (outside the CDR3, taken from reference TRBV28 and TRBJ2-1): DVKVTQSSRYLVKRTGEKVFLECVQDMDHENMFWYRQDPGLGLRLIYFSYDVKMKEKGDIPEGYSVSREKKERFSLILESASTNQTSMYLCASSLKWRGRSNEQFFGPGTRLTVL.

The CDR3 bases are TGTGCCAGTATCAAGGGAGAGGCCGGGGAGCTGTTTTTT. Amino acid sequence: CASIKGEAGELFF. The J gene is TRBJ2-2, the V gene TRBV19; perhaps TRBD2 as D (5 bases). The V gene lost 7 bases and the J gene lost 6 bases, with 12 bases spanning the gap. The germline V gene has CDR1 LNHDA and CDR2 SQIVND (reference sequence). This CDR3 comprises 13 residues. Full variable domain (missing parts from reference TRBV19 and TRBJ2-2): DGGITQSPKYLFRKEGQNVTLSCEQNLNHDAMYWYRQDPGQGLRLIYYSQIVNDFQKGDIAEGYSVSREKKESFPLTVTSAQKNPTAFYLCASIKGEAGELFFGEGSRLTVL.

This chain uses TRBV9 with TRBJ1-5; D uncertain. The germline V gene encodes CDR1 SGDLS and CDR2 YYNGEE. Trimming stripped 5 bases from V and 3 bases from J, with 12 bases between. The CDR3 is 14 amino acids. The CDR3 DNA is TGTGCCAGCAGTTCACGCGAGTTCAATCAGCCCCAGCATTTT. Its translation is CASSSREFNQPQHF.

V gene TRBV2 combines with J gene TRBJ2-7, with TRBD1 identical over 8 bases. Trimming took 5 bases from V and 6 from J; bases not matched to a gene: 3. This CDR3 is built from 12 residues. Germline CDR1 reads SNHLY; CDR2 reads FYNNEI. CDR3 DNA: TGTGCCAGCAGTATTACAGGGGGCGAGCAGTACGTC. Protein sequence: CASSITGGEQYV.

The chain employs TRBV6-5 and TRBJ1-2; maybe TRBD1 (5 bases). With 4 bases removed from V and 4 bases from J, the gap between germline ends came to 16 bases. CDR3 length: 15 residues. CDR1 and CDR2 from the germline V gene are MNHEY and SVGAGI. CDR3 region: CASSSTLGTFYGYTF. The CDR3 nucleotides read TGTGCCAGCAGTTCCACCCTGGGGACTTTCTATGGCTACACCTTC.

The gene calls are TRBV29-1 and TRBJ2-7; 7 positions match TRBD1. The CDR3 runs 11 residues. In germline, CDR1 is SQVTM, CDR2 ANQGSEA. In DNA form, the CDR3 reads TGCGTCGGGACAGAGGGTTACGAGCAGTACGTC. As protein: CVGTEGYEQYV.

V usage is TRBV2 and J usage is TRBJ2-3; D gene uncertain. Germline values: CDR1 SNHLY, CDR2 FYNNEI. V gave up 1 base and J gave up 2 bases, with 10 bases separating them. The CDR3 sequence is 15 residues long. The CDR3: CASSEDTFYTDTQYF. DNA of the CDR3: TGTGCCAGCAGTGAAGACACCTTTTACACAGATACGCAGTATTTT.

V usage is TRBV15 and J usage is TRBJ2-5, with D possibly matching TRBD2 (5 bases). The DNA matches TRBJ2-7 better at its end, which makes the J call doubtful. There are 15 residues in the CDR3. Germline CDR1 LNHNV, CDR2 YYDKDF (reference sequence). CDR3 residues: CATSRGVLDPYEQYF. In DNA form, the CDR3 reads TGTGCCACCAGCAGAGGGGTACTAGATCCCTACGAGCAGTACTTC.

The table lists this clone with a few counts. The same CDR3 also results from other DNA sequences found in this sample. This chain joins TRBV20-1 and TRBJ2-5; D remains unclear. CDR3 length: 11 residues. Germline V gene lookup returns CDR1 DFQATT and CDR2 SNEGSKA (reference sequence). Deletions cut 3 bases from V and 5 bases from J, with 7 bases between. CDR3 sequence: CSARPLETQYF. The DNA of the CDR3 is TGCAGTGCTAGGCCTCTTGAGACCCAGTACTTC.

The chain couples TRBV19 to TRBJ1-3; tentative D call: TRBD1 (5 bases). The V and J ends lost 5 bases and 2 bases respectively, with 7 bases between them. In germline, CDR1 is LNHDA, CDR2 SQIVND (reference sequence). This CDR3 has 13 residues. CDR3 coding DNA: TGTGCCAGTAGTCCAGGGACTGGAAACACCATATATTTT. Translating it yields CASSPGTGNTIYF.

V is TRBV4-2 and J is TRBJ1-4; D not resolved. Trimming removed 6 bases from V and 4 bases from J, with 15 bases in between. The CDR3 spans 15 residues. Germline V CDR1 and CDR2: LGHNA, YNFKEQ. In nucleotides, the CDR3 is TGTGCCAGCAGGCCCGAAGTGTCAGATAATGAAAAACTGTTTTTT. It is translated as CASRPEVSDNEKLFF.

CDR3 residues: CASSTGTGSNYGYTF. CDR3 nucleotides: TGTGCCAGTAGTACAGGGACTGGCTCTAACTATGGCTACACCTTC. This sequence joins TRBV19 and TRBJ1-2, with D maybe TRBD1 (5 bases). V was cut by 4 bases and J by 0 bases, with 12 bases left in between. The CDR3 contains 15 residues. CDR1 and CDR2 from the germline V gene are LNHDA and SQIVND (reference sequence).

This clone was recorded a few times. V usage is TRBV30 and J usage is TRBJ1-5; 7 bases fit TRBD1. Germline CDR1 GTSNPN, CDR2 SVGIG (reference sequence). CDR3 size: 14 residues. V was pared by 2 bases and J by 2 bases, with 3 bases of the junction left unmatched. In DNA, the CDR3 is TGTGCCTGGAGTCTTACAGGGGGCAATCAGCCCCAGCATTTT. The encoded protein is CAWSLTGGNQPQHF.

V is TRBV5-1 and J is TRBJ2-2, with 11 bases that match TRBD2. The CDR3 spans 15 residues. Losses at the gene ends were 0 bases for V and 5 bases for J; bases not matched to a gene: 0. CDR1 SGHRS and CDR2 YFSETQ come from the germline V gene. CDR3: CASSLGLAGTGELFF. Here the CDR3 DNA reads TGCGCCAGCAGCTTGGGACTAGCGGGAACCGGGGAGCTGTTTTTT.

This clone was observed a handful of times. The chain joins TRBV10-2 to TRBJ1-6, with 9 bases that match TRBD1. The germline V gene encodes CDR1 WSHSY and CDR2 SAAADI. J was trimmed by 3 bases and V by 1 base; bases with no gene match: 1. This CDR3 has 16 residues. Here the CDR3 DNA reads TGCGCCAGCAGTGAGTGGACAGGGGACTATAATTCACCCCTCCACTTT. Protein: CASSEWTGDYNSPLHF.

The genes are TRBV29-1 and TRBJ1-2; maybe TRBD1 (5 bases). The CDR3 is 12 amino acids. Trimming shortened V by 5 bases and J by 8 bases, and 15 bases separated the two germline ends. Per the germline V gene, CDR1 is SQVTM and CDR2 is ANQGSEA. The CDR3 DNA is TGCAGCGTTTATCAGGGCGCGAGGGGCTACACCTTC. The encoded protein is CSVYQGARGYTF.

The chain uses TRBV15 and TRBJ1-2; tentatively, D is TRBD1 (5 bases). The CDR3 is 14 amino acids. V shed 3 bases and J shed 7 bases, with 15 bases lying between them. Germline CDR1 LNHNV, CDR2 YYDKDF (reference sequence). In DNA, the CDR3 is TGTGCCACCAGCAGCAGGGTCGGCTTTAGTGGCTACACCTTC. It specifies CATSSRVGFSGYTF.

This clone was recorded a few times. The rearrangement links TRBV10-3 to TRBJ1-5, with D maybe TRBD1 (6 bases). Germline V gives CDR1 ENHRY, CDR2 SYGVKD. The CDR3 contains 13 residues. V was cut by 6 bases and J by 3 bases, with 9 bases left in between. Here the CDR3 DNA reads TGTGCCATCAGCGGGGACAACAATCAGCCCCAGCATTTT. This translates into CAISGDNNQPQHF.

V is TRBV15 and J is TRBJ2-5, with D perhaps TRBD2 (7 bases). This CDR3 comprises 14 residues. Germline V lookup: CDR1 LNHNV, CDR2 YYDKDF (reference sequence). V gave up 5 bases and J gave up 4 bases, with 14 bases separating them. The DNA for the CDR3 is TGTGCCACCAGCTCTGGGGGGGGCGGAGAGACCCAGTACTTC. Translated, it gives CATSSGGGGETQYF.

This rearrangement joins TRBV21-1 to TRBJ2-3. TRBV21-1 is deemed a pseudogene. The CDR3 runs 16 residues. CDR3 nucleotide sequence: TGTGCCAGCAGCCATGCCCCTTGGGGATTCACAGATACGCAGTATTTT. This sequence encodes CASSHAPWGFTDTQYF.

J is TRBJ2-3 and V is TRBV7-2; 11 bases match TRBD2. The length of the CDR3 is 17 residues. Per the germline V gene, CDR1 is SGHTA and CDR2 is FQGNSA. The junction had 6 bases not matched to a gene; V was cut back by 4 bases and J by 0 bases. CDR3 loop: CASSWETSGTSTDTQYF. The CDR3 region has the DNA TGTGCCAGCAGCTGGGAGACTAGCGGGACTAGCACAGATACGCAGTATTTT.

As for this clone: A read error may account for a junction end that differs from germline. The V and J genes are TRBV5-6 and TRBJ1-5; tentatively, D is TRBD1 (6 bases). The CDR3 length is 12 residues. The germline gives CDR1 SGHDT, CDR2 YYEEEE. The CDR3 DNA sequence: TGTGCCAGCAGCGCCAGGGGCCGGCCCCAACATTTT. This encodes CASSARGRPQHF.

This clone occurred a few times. The rearrangement joins TRBV20-1 to TRBJ1-1, with 7 bases aligning to TRBD1. Germline values: CDR1 DFQATT, CDR2 SNEGSKA (reference sequence). Losses at the gene ends were 5 bases for V and 4 bases for J; bases not matched to a gene: 1. CDR3 length equals 11 residues. The CDR3 DNA sequence: TGCAGTGCTGCAGGGGGCACTGAAGCTTTCTTT. It yields the protein CSAAGGTEAFF.

This chain uses TRBV7-2 with TRBJ2-1; D unresolved. The CDR3 runs 13 residues. CDR1 and CDR2 (germline): SGHTA, FQGNSA. Trimming removed 5 bases at V and 7 bases at J, with 12 bases between. For the CDR3, the DNA is TGTGCCAGCAGCCAGCCTTTCGGGAATGAGCAGTTCTTC. The encoded protein is CASSQPFGNEQFF.

The chain uses TRBV28 and TRBJ2-2; D is unclear. Trimming removed 5 bases from V and 1 base from J, with 14 bases in between. Per the germline V gene, CDR1 is MDHEN and CDR2 is SYDVKM. This CDR3 contains 16 residues. The CDR3 bases are TGTGCCAGCAGTAAAAAGACAACCCTGAACACCGGGGAGCTGTTTTTT. As protein: CASSKKTTLNTGELFF.

This clone was recorded only once. The chain recombines TRBV15 with TRBJ1-4, with unresolved D. The ends were cut back, 5 bases at V and 4 bases at J, with 8 bases in the middle. Germline loops: CDR1 LNHNV, CDR2 YYDKDF (reference sequence). CDR3 length equals 13 residues. This chain's CDR3 is CATSVQFNEKLFF. The CDR3 region has the DNA TGTGCCACCAGCGTTCAGTTTAATGAAAAACTGTTTTTT.

This chain joins TRBV29-1 and TRBJ1-1, with D tentatively TRBD1 (5 bases). The germline CDR1 and CDR2 sequences are SQVTM and ANQGSEA. The CDR3 length is 11 residues. V lost 4 bases and J 6 bases, leaving 9 bases between the germline ends. The DNA of the CDR3 is TGCAGCGTTGGCGACAGCGCTGAAGCTTTCTTT. It codes for CSVGDSAEAFF.

This chain joins TRBV11-2 and TRBJ2-5, with D unresolved. TRBJ2-7 matches the DNA end more closely, so the J call is doubtful. Per germline, CDR1 SGHAT and CDR2 FQNNGV. The CDR3 extends over 13 amino acids. CDR3 sequence reads: CASSLDLRYEQYF. The CDR3 region has the DNA TGTGCCAGCAGCTTAGATTTGCGCTACGAGCAGTACTTC.

The chain uses TRBV6-1 and TRBJ2-1, with TRBD2 matching over 9 bases. The CDR3 totals 14 residues. V shed 4 bases, J shed 9 bases, and the junction held 7 bases outside the gene matches. Germline V gene data show CDR1 as MNHNS and CDR2 as SASEGT. The CDR3 nucleotides are TGTGCCAGCAGTGTAGGCGGGGGGGCCATTGAGCAGTTCTTC. Protein: CASSVGGGAIEQFF.

The chain combines TRBV2 with TRBJ2-5; D is ambiguous. Looked up from germline, CDR1 is SNHLY and CDR2 is FYNNEI. With 3 bases removed from V and 4 bases from J, the gap between germline ends came to 6 bases. This CDR3 is 12 amino acids long. In DNA, the CDR3 is TGTGCCAGCAGTGACTATCCAGAGACCCAGTACTTC. Encoded protein: CASSDYPETQYF.

The chain has TRBV6-5 and TRBJ2-5, with 13 positions matching TRBD2. Germline V gene lookup returns CDR1 MNHEY and CDR2 SVGAGI. The CDR3 totals 15 residues. V was pared by 6 bases and J by 2 bases, with 3 bases of the junction left unmatched. CDR3 sequence: CASRGLAGIQETQYF. The CDR3 coding sequence is TGTGCCAGCAGGGGACTAGCGGGGATTCAAGAGACCCAGTACTTC.